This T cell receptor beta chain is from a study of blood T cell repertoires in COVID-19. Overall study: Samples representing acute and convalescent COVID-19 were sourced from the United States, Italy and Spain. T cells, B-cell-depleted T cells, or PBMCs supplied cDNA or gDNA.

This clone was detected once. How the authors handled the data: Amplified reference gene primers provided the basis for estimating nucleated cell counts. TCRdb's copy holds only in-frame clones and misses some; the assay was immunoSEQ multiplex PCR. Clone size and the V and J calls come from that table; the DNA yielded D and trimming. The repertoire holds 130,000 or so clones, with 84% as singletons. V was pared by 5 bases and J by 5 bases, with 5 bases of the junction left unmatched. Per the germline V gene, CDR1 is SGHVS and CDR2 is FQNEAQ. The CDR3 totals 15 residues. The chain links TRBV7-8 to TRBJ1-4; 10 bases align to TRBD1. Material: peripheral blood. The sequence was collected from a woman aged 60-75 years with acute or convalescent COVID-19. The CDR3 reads CASSQVGQGNEKLFF. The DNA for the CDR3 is TGTGCCAGCAGCCAAGTGGGACAGGGGAATGAAAAACTGTTTTTT.